What follows describes a single T cell receptor (beta chain). The CDR3 has 14 residues. CDR1 is PRHDT and CDR2 is FYEKMQ in the germline V gene (reference sequence). Germline trimming cut 7 bases from V and 1 base from J; bases unmatched to any gene: 6. This sample was taken from a study of cytomegalovirus exposure and HLA in healthy donors. This PCR relied on a set of 60 Vbeta primers and 13 Jbeta primers. Some clones are missing from TCRdb's copy, which holds only in-frame ones; the method was immunoSEQ multiplex PCR. The data hold approximately 120,000 clones, with about 73% observed a single time.

The source is a woman in her 50s in good health and CMV-seropositive. The chain uses TRBV13 and TRBJ1-1; 7 bases agree with TRBD1. The sample was PBMCs. CDR3 coding DNA: TGTGCCAGCACCCAGGGGGAAAGGAACACTGAAGCTTTCTTT. It codes for CASTQGERNTEAFF.